This T cell receptor beta chain was profiled in a study of blood T cell repertoires in COVID-19. Authors' data handling: The assay estimated nucleated cells by amplifying reference gene primers. The protocol was immunoSEQ multiplex PCR, while the TCRdb copy is restricted to in-frame clones and leaves out a portion. The V and J calls and clone size come from that table; D and trimming were worked out from the DNA. The sample shows about 410,000 clones, around 90% of them seen only once. Germline CDR1 PRHDT, CDR2 FYEKMQ (reference sequence). The CDR3 covers 14 residues. V was pared by 5 bases and J by 8 bases, with 18 bases between.

This clonotype originated in a man aged 18 to 30 who had recovered from COVID-19. The chain joins TRBV13 to TRBJ1-1; the D is unclear. The specimen sequenced was PBMCs or T cells enriched from blood (not recorded which). The CDR3 DNA reads as TGTGCCAGCAGCCACCTGGTTAGGAGCAAAGAAGCTTTCTTT. It specifies CASSHLVRSKEAFF.